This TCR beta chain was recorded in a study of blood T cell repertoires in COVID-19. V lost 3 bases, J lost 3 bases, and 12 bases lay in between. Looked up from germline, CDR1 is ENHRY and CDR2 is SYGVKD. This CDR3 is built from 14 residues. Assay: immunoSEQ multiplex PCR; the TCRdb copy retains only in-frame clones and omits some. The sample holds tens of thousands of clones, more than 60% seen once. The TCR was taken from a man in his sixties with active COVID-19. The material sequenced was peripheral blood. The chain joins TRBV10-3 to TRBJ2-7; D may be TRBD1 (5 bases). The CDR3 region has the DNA TGTGCCATCAGTGAAGGGGTCGCAGACTACGAGCAGTACTTC. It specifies CAISEGVADYEQYF.